Below are 17 T cell receptor beta chains sequenced from a single sample in a study of blood T cells in healthy people across ages (dated by TCRdb to between 2014 and 2017). Library preparation used 5' RACE. The data were produced on an Illumina HiSeq 2500. A second PCR of roughly 6 to 12 cycles was performed with a sample-barcoded 5' primer and a J-beta primer mix. TCRdb itself trimmed the public reads at Q25 with fastp, ran MiXCR and retained productive beta chains. Duplicate CDR3 protein sequences are folded into a single record with the most common DNA and genes. A total of around 700,000 distinct CDR3 sequences appear in this sample, around a quarter of them only once. The ten largest make up just under 9.5% of the sample. These sequences were also reported in another study, on T cells of mothers and their children.

Sequenced material: blood. All receptors come from a boy aged 5-17 years in good health.

This clonotype has just a few counts. This chain joins TRBV12-3 or TRBV12-4 and TRBJ1-2; D may be TRBD1 (6 bases). Trimming shortened V by 3 bases and J by 3 bases, and 11 bases separated the two germline ends. The CDR3 length is 14 residues. CDR3 sequence (DNA): TGTGCCAGCAGTTTTAGCAGGGGAGACTATGGCTACACCTTC. Residues: CASSFSRGDYGYTF.

V gene TRBV11-2 combines with J gene TRBJ2-3; D gene unclear. This CDR3 has 17 amino acids. V was trimmed by 2 bases and J by 5 bases, leaving 20 bases between them. Germline V gives CDR1 SGHAT, CDR2 FQNNGV. CDR3 nucleotides: TGTGCCAGCAGCTTAAATTTGCTCGTCCTTCTGGGAGATACGCAGTATTTT. Translation gives CASSLNLLVLLGDTQYF. The entire variable domain, with the rest obtained from reference TRBV11-2 and TRBJ2-3, is as follows: EAGVAQSPRYKIIEKRQSVAFWCNPISGHATLYWYQQILGQGPKLLIQFQNNGVVDDSQLPKDRFSAERLKGVDSTLKIQPAKLEDSAVYLCASSLNLLVLLGDTQYFGPGTRLTVL.

The gene calls are TRBV29-1 and TRBJ2-2, with 7 nucleotides matching TRBD1. CDR3 length equals 13 residues. CDR1 and CDR2 from the germline V gene are SQVTM and ANQGSEA. J was trimmed by 5 bases and V by 2 bases; bases with no gene match: 2. DNA for the CDR3: TGCAGCGTTGAAAGGGGGCTGACCGGGGAGCTGTTTTTT. Its translation is CSVERGLTGELFF.

The chain is built from TRBV5-1 and TRBJ2-3; unclear D gene. The germline gives CDR1 SGHRS, CDR2 YFSETQ. V lost 3 bases to trimming and J lost 3 bases, with 11 bases between them. The CDR3 covers 14 residues. The CDR3 coding sequence is TGCGCCAGCAGCTACACGGACGGGACAGATACGCAGTATTTT. This encodes CASSYTDGTDTQYF.

V is TRBV12-3 or TRBV12-4 and J is TRBJ2-7, with D tentatively TRBD2 (6 bases). V was shortened by 6 bases and J by 0 bases, with 15 bases between the two germline ends. This CDR3 has 15 amino acids. CDR3 nucleotide sequence: TGTGCCAGCAGCCCTCGGGACTCCGACTCCTACGAGCAGTACTTC. It yields the protein CASSPRDSDSYEQYF.

This clonotype was counted only a few times. The chain uses TRBV7-9 and TRBJ2-7, with D perhaps matching TRBD1 (5 bases). V lost 5 bases, J lost 3 bases, and 20 bases lay in between. This CDR3 has 16 residues. From germline, CDR1 is SEHNR and CDR2 FQNEAQ (reference sequence). The CDR3 DNA reads TGTGCCAGCAGCCCAACGAATCTGGACAAAAACTACGAGCAGTACTTC. Encoded protein: CASSPTNLDKNYEQYF.

This clonotype has only a few counts. The chain carries TRBV7-2 and TRBJ2-5; the match to TRBD2 covers 7 bases. V lost 5 bases, J lost 4 bases, and 10 bases stayed unmatched. Germline V gene lookup returns CDR1 SGHTA and CDR2 FQGNSA. CDR3 length equals 15 residues. The CDR3, as DNA: TGTGCCAGCAGCCCGCGACTAGCAGTGAGAGAGACCCAGTACTTC. Translating gives CASSPRLAVRETQYF.

This clonotype appeared a few times. The chain joins TRBV7-9 to TRBJ1-1; the match to TRBD1 covers 7 bases. CDR1 is SEHNR and CDR2 is FQNEAQ in the germline V gene (reference sequence). This CDR3 has 11 residues. With 5 bases clipped from V and 7 bases from J, the junction kept 1 base outside the gene matches. DNA for the CDR3: TGTGCCAGCAGCCGGGACAGTGAAGCTTTCTTT. It encodes CASSRDSEAFF. The entire variable domain, with the rest obtained from reference TRBV7-9 and TRBJ1-1, is as follows: DTGVSQNPRHKITKRGQNVTFRCDPISEHNRLYWYRQTLGQGPEFLTYFQNEAQLEKSRLLSDRFSAERPKGSFSTLEIQRTEQGDSAMYLCASSRDSEAFFGQGTRLTVV.

This clonotype has only a few counts. The chain couples TRBV20-1 to TRBJ1-1; D is uncertain. CDR3 length: 14 amino acids. Trimming removed 1 base at V and 7 bases at J, with 16 bases between. Germline CDR1 and CDR2: DFQATT and SNEGSKA (reference sequence). The chain's CDR3 is CSARVYLLGNEAFF. For the CDR3, the DNA is TGCAGTGCTAGAGTATATTTATTGGGCAATGAAGCTTTCTTT.

This clonotype was seen only a few times. Sequence at one end of the junction differs from germline and may be a read error. The V and J genes are TRBV11-2 and TRBJ2-5; D is possibly TRBD1 or TRBD2 (7 bases each). This CDR3 is 13 amino acids long. CDR1 and CDR2 from the germline V gene are SGHAT and FQNNGV. Here the CDR3 reads CASTSGGEETQYF. CDR3 nucleotides: TGCGCCAGCACCTCAGGGGGGGAGGAGACCCAGTACTTC. The complete variable domain, with remaining parts taken from reference TRBV11-2 and TRBJ2-5, reads EAGVAQSPRYKIIEKRQSVAFWCNPISGHATLYWYQQILGQGPKLLIQFQNNGVVDDSQLPKDRFSAERLKGVDSTLKIQPAKLEDSAVYLCASTSGGEETQYFGPGTRLLVL.

The sample holds a few counts of this clonotype. The chain joins TRBV7-2 to TRBJ2-5; 7 positions match TRBD1. V lost 5 bases, J lost 5 bases, and 8 bases stayed unmatched. CDR1 and CDR2 (germline): SGHTA, FQGNSA. The CDR3 sequence is 14 residues long. The CDR3 loop reads CASSPDRVGETQYF. The CDR3, as DNA: TGTGCCAGCAGCCCCGACAGGGTGGGGGAGACCCAGTACTTC.

V gene TRBV4-1 combines with J gene TRBJ2-1, with D perhaps matching TRBD2 (5 bases). V lost 4 bases, J lost 3 bases, and 13 bases lay in between. Germline V lookup: CDR1 MGHRA, CDR2 YSYEKL. The CDR3 totals 15 residues. The CDR3 loop is CASSLLALFYNEQFF. The CDR3 coding sequence is TGCGCCAGCAGCCTTCTAGCCCTCTTCTACAATGAGCAGTTCTTC.

In its sample, this clonotype was seen a few times. The chain uses TRBV7-3 and TRBJ2-5; D assignment may be TRBD1 or TRBD2 (5 bases each). V was cut by 5 bases and J by 13 bases, with 23 bases left in between. Germline V gene data show CDR1 as SGHTA and CDR2 as FQGTGA. This CDR3 has 14 residues. DNA for the CDR3: TGTGCCAGCAGCCCCGGCCTAGGGGACGACGAGCGGTACTTC. It codes for CASSPGLGDDERYF.

The rearrangement uses TRBV10-3 and TRBJ2-5; D could derive from TRBD1 or TRBD2 (6 bases each). The V gene's germline CDR1 is ENHRY and CDR2 SYGVKD. This CDR3 has 13 residues. Trimming cost V 6 bases and J 1 base, with 9 bases left between them. The CDR3, as DNA: TGTGCCATCAGGGGGGGCCTCCAAGAGACCCAGTACTTC. Translated: CAIRGGLQETQYF.

The chain joins TRBV12-3 or TRBV12-4 to TRBJ2-7; the match to TRBD1 covers 8 bases. The CDR3 has 14 residues. The V gene end was trimmed by 6 bases and the J gene end by 2 bases; junction bases not matched to a gene: 6. CDR3: CASRGQDPPYEQYF. The CDR3 nucleotides read TGTGCCAGCAGGGGACAGGATCCTCCCTACGAGCAGTACTTC.

The chain joins TRBV7-9 to TRBJ2-7, with D tentatively TRBD1 (7 bases). Germline CDR1 reads SEHNR; CDR2 reads FQNEAQ (reference sequence). The CDR3 is 13 amino acids. The V and J ends lost 8 bases and 4 bases respectively, with 15 bases between them. CDR3 sequence: CASQGGGAYEQYF. Written as DNA, the CDR3 is TGTGCCAGCCAGGGGGGTGGGGCTTACGAGCAGTACTTC.

J is TRBJ2-1 and V is TRBV12-5; D is undetermined. The germline gives CDR1 LGHNT, CDR2 FRNRAP. Between the trimmed V and J ends, which lost 0 bases and 7 bases, there was a span of 4 bases. This CDR3 spans 12 amino acids. The CDR3 loop is CASGLVANEQFF. DNA of the CDR3: TGTGCTAGTGGTTTGGTAGCTAATGAGCAGTTCTTC.